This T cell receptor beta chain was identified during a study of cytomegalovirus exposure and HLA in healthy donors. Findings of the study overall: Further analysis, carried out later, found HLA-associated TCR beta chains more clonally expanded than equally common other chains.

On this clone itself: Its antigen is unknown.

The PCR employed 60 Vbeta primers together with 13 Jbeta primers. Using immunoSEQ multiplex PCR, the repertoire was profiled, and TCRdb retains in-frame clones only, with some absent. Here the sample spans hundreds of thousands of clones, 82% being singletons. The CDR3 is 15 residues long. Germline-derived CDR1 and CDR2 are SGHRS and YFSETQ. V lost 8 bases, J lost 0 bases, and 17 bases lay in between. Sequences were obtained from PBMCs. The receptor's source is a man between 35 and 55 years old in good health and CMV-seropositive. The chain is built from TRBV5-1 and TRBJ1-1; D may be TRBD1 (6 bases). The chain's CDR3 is CASSSWGPMNTEAFF. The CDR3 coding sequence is TGCGCCAGTTCTTCGTGGGGGCCGATGAACACTGAAGCTTTCTTT.